Below are 21 T cell receptor beta chains sequenced from a single sample in a study of T cells in Graves' hyperthyroidism and ophthalmopathy. RNA transcripts served as the template for amplifying TCR beta CDR3 regions. HTBI primers were used for first-round RT-PCR of the TCR CDR3. One entry per CDR3 protein results from TCRdb running MiXCR on the multiplex PCR reads. In the table there are over 350,000 distinct CDR3 sequences, more than 13% of which are singletons. The specimen was blood. The source is a man aged 50-60 years with Graves' ophthalmopathy.

Only a few counts were recorded for this clonotype. CDR3 sequence: CATSETDRGYEQYF. CDR3 nucleotides: TGTGCCACCAGTGAGACGGACAGGGGCTACGAGCAGTACTTC. This chain joins TRBV24-1 and TRBJ2-7, with 9 bases lining up with TRBD1. This CDR3 has 14 amino acids. Germline V lookup: CDR1 KGHDR, CDR2 SFDVKD. J gave up 3 bases and V 4 bases, and 3 bases lay outside the gene matches.

This clonotype was counted many times. The rearrangement uses TRBV11-1 and TRBJ2-7, with TRBD2 matching over 9 bases. Trimming took 5 bases from V and 1 from J; bases not matched to a gene: 6. CDR3 length: 15 residues. Germline assignment: CDR1 SGHAT and CDR2 FQDESV (reference sequence). The DNA of the CDR3 is TGTGCCAGCAGCCTTAGCGGGAGCGCGTCCTACGAGCAGTACTTC. This encodes CASSLSGSASYEQYF.

This clonotype showed up many times. V and J are TRBV20-1 and TRBJ2-3; no firm D call. Germline-derived CDR1 and CDR2 are DFQATT and SNEGSKA (reference sequence). This CDR3 contains 11 residues. Trimming took off 0 bases at V and 9 bases at J, with 7 bases between the two ends. As DNA, the CDR3 is TGCAGTGCTAGAGATGAAGTGACGCAGTATTTT. Protein product: CSARDEVTQYF.

The rearrangement uses TRBV25-1 and TRBJ2-5; 15 positions agree with TRBD2. The CDR3 totals 16 residues. Germline V gives CDR1 MGHDK, CDR2 SYGVNS. V dropped 4 bases and J dropped 4; count of bases not matched to a gene: 4. CDR3 sequence: CASSGPGLAGGETQYF. Here the CDR3 DNA reads TGTGCCAGCAGTGGACCGGGACTAGCGGGAGGAGAGACCCAGTACTTC.

The table lists this clonotype with many counts. One end of the junction varies from germline; a read error may be responsible. V usage is TRBV20-1 and J usage is TRBJ1-1; 7 nucleotides line up with TRBD1. This CDR3 is 15 amino acids long. Germline lookup yields CDR1 DFQATT and CDR2 SNEGSKA (reference sequence). The DNA of the CDR3 is TGCAGTGCTGGAGAGACAGGGACAATGAACACTGAAGCTTTCTTT. It codes for CSAGETGTMNTEAFF.

This clonotype came up many times. The V and J genes are TRBV12-3 or TRBV12-4 and TRBJ2-1; TRBD2 matches 14 bases. J was trimmed by 10 bases and V by 5 bases; bases with no gene match: 13. The CDR3 loop spans 17 amino acids. The CDR3 DNA is TGTGCCAGCAGTCCACTCCCGGGACTAGCGGGAGAAGGAGAGCAGTTCTTC. It yields the protein CASSPLPGLAGEGEQFF.

This clonotype was counted many times. The rearrangement joins TRBV7-2 to TRBJ2-4; D gene ambiguous. This CDR3 comprises 14 residues. Between the trimmed V and J ends, which lost 0 bases and 6 bases, there was a span of 9 bases. Germline V gene lookup returns CDR1 SGHTA and CDR2 FQGNSA. The CDR3 sequence is CASSLAYKGNIQYF. The CDR3 DNA reads TGTGCCAGCAGCTTAGCATACAAGGGAAACATTCAGTACTTC.

The chain links TRBV19 to TRBJ2-6, with unresolved D. The CDR3 runs to 14 residues. Germline loops: CDR1 LNHDA, CDR2 SQIVND (reference sequence). With 7 bases removed from V and 0 bases from J, the gap between germline ends came to 7 bases. CDR3 bases: TGTGCCAGTAATGATTACTCTGGGGCCAACGTCCTGACTTTC. It yields the protein CASNDYSGANVLTF.

This clonotype was counted a few times. The rearrangement joins TRBV20-1 to TRBJ2-3, with TRBD2 matching over 8 bases. V shed 3 bases and J 4 bases; nucleotides not matched to a gene: 12. CDR1 is DFQATT, CDR2 SNEGSKA, per germline (reference sequence). This CDR3 has 16 amino acids. The CDR3 is CSARALAGSSADTQYF. Here the CDR3 DNA reads TGCAGTGCTAGGGCCTTAGCGGGAAGTAGCGCAGATACGCAGTATTTT.

This clonotype was observed a handful of times. The chain uses TRBV4-1 and TRBJ2-2; no clear D. Germline V lookup: CDR1 MGHRA, CDR2 YSYEKL. There are 16 residues in the CDR3. V gave up 0 bases and J gave up 4 bases, with 12 bases separating them. The CDR3 sequence: CASSQEGLVSTGELFF. The CDR3 region has the DNA TGCGCCAGCAGCCAAGAAGGGTTAGTAAGCACCGGGGAGCTGTTTTTT.

This clonotype was recorded a few times. V usage is TRBV6-1 and J usage is TRBJ1-5; D is unclear. This CDR3 contains 14 residues. Deletions cut 5 bases from V and 5 bases from J, with 13 bases between. The germline CDR1 and CDR2 sequences are MNHNS and SASEGT. The CDR3 DNA follows: TGTGCCAGCAGTCCTCGTCAGATGGATCAGCCCCAGCATTTT. Translated: CASSPRQMDQPQHF.

This clonotype was seen many times. This chain links TRBV11-2 with TRBJ2-1; TRBD2 aligns across 11 bases. With V trimmed by 1 base and J by 12 bases, 8 bases remained unmatched. Germline loops: CDR1 SGHAT, CDR2 FQNNGV. The CDR3 runs to 15 residues. CDR3 region: CASSLGVSGRAGQFF. The CDR3, as DNA: TGTGCCAGCAGCTTAGGAGTTAGCGGGAGGGCCGGGCAGTTCTTC.

This clonotype has a count of ten or more. The rearrangement uses TRBV5-1 and TRBJ1-5; the match to TRBD1 covers 8 bases. V was pared by 0 bases and J by 9 bases, with 5 bases of the junction left unmatched. Per the germline V gene, CDR1 is SGHRS and CDR2 is YFSETQ. The CDR3 is 14 amino acids. As DNA, the CDR3 is TGCGCCAGCAGCTTGGGGACAGGGCAGGGGCCCCAGCATTTT. It specifies CASSLGTGQGPQHF.

This clonotype has ten or more counts. The chain couples TRBV7-2 to TRBJ2-5; perhaps TRBD2 as D (5 bases). Trimming left V 1 base short and J 3 bases short, with 12 bases between. The CDR3 totals 15 residues. Per germline, CDR1 SGHTA and CDR2 FQGNSA. CDR3 amino acids: CASSLVNRAEETQYF. In DNA form, the CDR3 reads TGTGCCAGCAGCTTAGTAAATAGAGCGGAAGAGACCCAGTACTTC.

This clonotype was picked up many times. The chain links TRBV20-1 to TRBJ1-2, with 10 bases aligning to TRBD1. Per the germline V gene, CDR1 is DFQATT and CDR2 is SNEGSKA (reference sequence). The CDR3 is made up of 16 amino acids. In nucleotides, the CDR3 is TGCAGCGTCCCCGGGGACAGGGGTGGGGAGGGCTATGGCTACACCTTC. This gives the protein CSVPGDRGGEGYGYTF.

This clonotype was seen ten or more times. The J gene is TRBJ1-5, the V gene TRBV10-2; 10 bases fit TRBD1. CDR1 WSHSY and CDR2 SAAADI come from the germline V gene. V lost 6 bases to trimming and J lost 4 bases; unmatched junction nucleotides: 6. This CDR3 has 15 residues. This CDR3 reads CASRWGQGRNQPQHF. Here the CDR3 DNA reads TGCGCCAGCAGATGGGGACAGGGGAGGAATCAGCCCCAGCATTTT.

This clonotype was recorded many times. This chain uses TRBV6-1 with TRBJ2-3; the D is unclear. The length of the CDR3 is 16 residues. From germline, CDR1 is MNHNS and CDR2 SASEGT. V was pared by 1 base and J by 4 bases, with 15 bases between. The CDR3 loop reads CASSEVGISVADTQYF. The DNA of the CDR3 is TGTGCCAGCAGTGAAGTTGGAATCTCGGTAGCAGATACGCAGTATTTT.

This clonotype showed up many times. The rearrangement links TRBV30 to TRBJ2-3, with 9 bases lining up with TRBD2. This CDR3 is built from 11 residues. Germline V gives CDR1 GTSNPN, CDR2 SVGIG (reference sequence). CDR3 DNA sequence: TGTGCTCAGGGGACTAGCATTTCGCAGTATTTT. Translated, it gives CAQGTSISQYF.

The V gene is TRBV29-1, the J gene TRBJ1-1; D remains ambiguous. Germline CDR1 SQVTM, CDR2 ANQGSEA. This CDR3 has 16 amino acids. V lost 4 bases and J 0 bases, leaving 18 bases between the germline ends. The CDR3 DNA is TGCAGCGTTGTGCCTTTAGGGAGGTTAGTGAACACTGAAGCTTTCTTT. Translation: CSVVPLGRLVNTEAFF.

V and J are TRBV6-4 and TRBJ2-2; 13 nucleotides match TRBD2. Germline CDR1 is MRHNA and CDR2 is SNTAGT. This CDR3 has 16 amino acids. J lost 6 bases, V lost 6 bases, and 7 bases had no gene match. This CDR3 reads CASSVLLAGGAGELFF. The CDR3, as DNA: TGTGCCAGCAGCGTGCTACTAGCGGGAGGGGCCGGGGAGCTGTTTTTT.

This clonotype showed up many times. The rearrangement uses TRBV7-6 and TRBJ1-5; D not certain. The germline gives CDR1 SGHVS, CDR2 FNYEAQ. Between the trimmed V and J ends, which lost 3 bases and 4 bases, there was a span of 10 bases. This CDR3 is built from 14 residues. The CDR3 DNA sequence: TGTGCCAGCAGCTTTCGGCGGAATAATCAGCCCCAGCATTTT. Amino acid sequence: CASSFRRNNQPQHF. Variable domain in full (rest from reference TRBV7-6 and TRBJ1-5): GAGVSQSPRYKVTKRGQDVALRCDPISGHVSLYWYRQALGQGPEFLTYFNYEAQQDKSGLPNDRFSAERPEGSISTLTIQRTEQRDSAMYRCASSFRRNNQPQHFGDGTRLSIL.